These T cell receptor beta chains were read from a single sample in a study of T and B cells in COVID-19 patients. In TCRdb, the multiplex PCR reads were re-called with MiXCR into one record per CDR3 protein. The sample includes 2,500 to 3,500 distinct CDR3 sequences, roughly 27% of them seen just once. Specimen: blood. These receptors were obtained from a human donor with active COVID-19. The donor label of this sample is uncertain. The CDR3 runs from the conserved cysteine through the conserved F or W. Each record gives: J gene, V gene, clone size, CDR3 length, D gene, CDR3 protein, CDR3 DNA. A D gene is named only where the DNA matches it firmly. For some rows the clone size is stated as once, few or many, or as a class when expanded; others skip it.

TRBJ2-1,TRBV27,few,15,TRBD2,CASSSAGGIYNEQFF,TGTGCCAGCAGTTCAGCGGGGGGAATCTACAATGAGCAGTTCTTC
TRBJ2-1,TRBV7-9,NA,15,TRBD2,CAISLGLSGGNEQFF,TGTGCCATCAGCTTAGGGCTTTCGGGGGGGAATGAGCAGTTCTTC
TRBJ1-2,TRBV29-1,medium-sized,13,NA,CSVLGQGRYGYTF,TGCAGCGTTCTCGGACAAGGCCGCTATGGCTACACCTTC
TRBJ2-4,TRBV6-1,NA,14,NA,CASATGQAKNIQYF,TGTGCCAGCGCCACAGGACAAGCCAAAAACATTCAGTACTTC
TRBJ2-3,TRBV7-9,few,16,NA,CASTPPDGGSADTQYF,TGTGCCAGCACTCCTCCAGACGGGGGATCGGCAGATACGCAGTATTTT
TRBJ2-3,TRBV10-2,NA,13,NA,CASSEARPQGQYF,TGCGCCAGCAGTGAGGCCAGACCGCAGGGGCAGTATTTT
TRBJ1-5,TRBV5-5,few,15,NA,CASSLEALGNQPQHF,TGTGCCAGCAGCTTGGAGGCGCTTGGCAATCAGCCCCAGCATTTT
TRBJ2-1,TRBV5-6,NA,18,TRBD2,CASSLIVAGGPVHNEQFF,TGCGCCAGCAGCTTGATAGTAGCGGGGGGGCCGGTCCACAATGAGCAGTTCTTC
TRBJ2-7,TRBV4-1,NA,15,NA,CASSQAWDNLNEQYF,TGCGCCAGCAGCCAAGCTTGGGACAACCTCAACGAGCAGTACTTC
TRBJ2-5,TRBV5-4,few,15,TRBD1,CASSFWDRGPETQYF,TGTGCCAGCAGCTTTTGGGACAGGGGGCCGGAGACCCAGTACTTC
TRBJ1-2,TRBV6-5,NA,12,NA,CASSGSGYCYTF,TGTGCCAGCAGTGGATCGGGCTATTGCTACACCTTC
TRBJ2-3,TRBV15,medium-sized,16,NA,CATSGTLGTRTDTQYF,TGTGCCACCTCTGGAACCCTGGGGACACGCACAGATACGCAGTATTTT
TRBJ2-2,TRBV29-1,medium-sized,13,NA,CSVTNRATGELFF,TGCAGCGTTACGAATAGGGCCACCGGGGAGCTGTTTTTT
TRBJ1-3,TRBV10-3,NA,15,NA,CATRDKGRSGNTIYF,TGTGCCACCAGGGATAAGGGCCGCTCTGGAAACACCATATATTTT
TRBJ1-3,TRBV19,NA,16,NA,CASCSIEARSGNTIYF,TGTGCCAGTTGCTCCATCGAGGCCCGCTCTGGAAACACCATATATTTT
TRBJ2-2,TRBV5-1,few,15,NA,CASSLAGRDTGELFF,TGCGCCAGCAGCTTGGCGGGCAGGGACACCGGGGAGCTGTTTTTT
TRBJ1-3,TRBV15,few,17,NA,CATSSRDKAFSGNTIYF,TGTGCCACCAGCAGCCGGGACAAGGCTTTCTCTGGAAACACCATATATTTT
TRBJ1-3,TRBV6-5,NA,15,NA,CASSYSRISGNTIYF,TGTGCCAGCAGTTACTCGAGGATCTCTGGAAACACCATATATTTT
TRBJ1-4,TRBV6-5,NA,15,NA,CASSWTFATNEKLFF,TGTGCCAGCAGTTGGACCTTTGCAACTAATGAAAAACTGTTTTTT
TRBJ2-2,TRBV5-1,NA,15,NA,CASSLATGRAGELFF,TGCGCCAGCAGCTTGGCGACAGGGAGGGCCGGGGAGCTGTTTTTT
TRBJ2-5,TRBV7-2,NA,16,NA,CASSLRRGGAMETQYF,TGTGCCAGCAGCTTACGGAGGGGGGGGGCCATGGAGACCCAGTACTTC
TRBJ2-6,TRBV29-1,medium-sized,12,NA,CSVEGETNVLTF,TGCAGCGTGGAGGGGGAGACCAACGTCCTGACTTTC
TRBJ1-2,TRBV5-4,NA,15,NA,CASSFQRGTHYGYTF,TGTGCCAGCAGCTTCCAAAGGGGGACCCACTATGGCTACACCTTC
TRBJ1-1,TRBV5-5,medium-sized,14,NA,CASSLTSRTTEAFF,TGTGCCAGCAGCTTGACATCTAGGACCACTGAAGCTTTCTTT
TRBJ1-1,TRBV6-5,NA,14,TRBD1,CASSRTYRGAEAFF,TGTGCCAGCAGCCGAACTTACAGGGGAGCTGAAGCTTTCTTT
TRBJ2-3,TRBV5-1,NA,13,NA,CASSLGDQDTQYF,TGCGCCAGCAGCTTGGGGGACCAGGATACGCAGTATTTT
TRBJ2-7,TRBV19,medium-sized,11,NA,CASSTGSEQYF,TGTGCCAGTAGCACCGGCTCCGAGCAGTACTTC
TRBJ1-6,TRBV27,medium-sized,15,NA,CASSYMAAYNSPLHF,TGTGCCAGCAGTTACATGGCCGCTTATAATTCACCCCTCCACTTT
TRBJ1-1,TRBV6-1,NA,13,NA,CANARRQDTEAFF,TGTGCCAACGCTCGGCGGCAGGACACTGAAGCTTTCTTT
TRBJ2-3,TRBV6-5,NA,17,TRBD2,CASSLSGLAGAPDTQYF,TGTGCCAGCAGCCTGTCGGGTTTAGCGGGGGCCCCAGATACGCAGTATTTT
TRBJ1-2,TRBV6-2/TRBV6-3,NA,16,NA,CASSSRHRGAKTLYTF,TGTGCCAGCAGTTCTCGGCATAGGGGCGCTAAAACGCTCTACACCTTC
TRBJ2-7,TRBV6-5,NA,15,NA,CASSRRASIGVEQYF,TGTGCCAGCAGCCGCCGGGCCTCAATCGGGGTCGAGCAGTACTTC
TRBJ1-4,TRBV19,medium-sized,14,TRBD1,CASSYQGAGEKLFF,TGTGCCAGTAGCTACCAGGGGGCGGGAGAAAAACTGTTTTTT
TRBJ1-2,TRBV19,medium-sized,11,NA,CATDSYPGYTF,TGTGCCACAGACAGTTATCCTGGCTACACCTTC
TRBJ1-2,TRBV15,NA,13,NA,CATSRDPGEGYTF,TGTGCCACCAGCAGAGATCCCGGGGAAGGCTACACCTTC